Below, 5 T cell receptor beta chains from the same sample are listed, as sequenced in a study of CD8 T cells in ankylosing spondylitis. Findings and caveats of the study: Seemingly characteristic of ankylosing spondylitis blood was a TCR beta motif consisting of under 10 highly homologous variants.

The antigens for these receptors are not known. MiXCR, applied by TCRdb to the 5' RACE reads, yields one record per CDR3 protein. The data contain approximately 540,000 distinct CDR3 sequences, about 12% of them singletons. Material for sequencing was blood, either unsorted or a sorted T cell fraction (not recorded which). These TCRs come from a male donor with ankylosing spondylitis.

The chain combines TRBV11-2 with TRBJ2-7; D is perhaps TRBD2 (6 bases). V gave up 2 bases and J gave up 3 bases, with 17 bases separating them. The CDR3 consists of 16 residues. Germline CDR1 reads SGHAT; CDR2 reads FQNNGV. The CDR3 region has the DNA TGTGCCAGCAGCTTATGGGAGGAAGGGCCGAACTACGAGCAGTACGTC. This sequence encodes CASSLWEEGPNYEQYV.

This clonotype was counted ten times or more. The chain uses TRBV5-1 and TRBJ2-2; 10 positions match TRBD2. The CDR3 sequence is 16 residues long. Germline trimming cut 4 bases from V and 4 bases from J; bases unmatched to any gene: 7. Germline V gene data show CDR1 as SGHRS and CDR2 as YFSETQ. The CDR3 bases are TGCGCCAGCAGCCGTACTAGCGGGACGGGCACCGGGGAGCTGTTTTTT. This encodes CASSRTSGTGTGELFF. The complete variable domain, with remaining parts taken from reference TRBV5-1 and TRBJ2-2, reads KAGVTQTPRYLIKTRGQQVTLSCSPISGHRSVSWYQQTPGQGLQFLFEYFSETQRNKGNFPGRFSGRQFSNSRSEMNVSTLELGDSALYLCASSRTSGTGTGELFFGEGSRLTVL.

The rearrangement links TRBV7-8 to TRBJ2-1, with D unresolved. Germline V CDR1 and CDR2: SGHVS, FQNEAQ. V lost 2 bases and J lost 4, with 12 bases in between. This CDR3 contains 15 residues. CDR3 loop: CASSLSIQEYNEQFF. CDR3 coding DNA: TGTGCCAGCAGCTTATCCATTCAGGAGTACAATGAGCAGTTCTTC.

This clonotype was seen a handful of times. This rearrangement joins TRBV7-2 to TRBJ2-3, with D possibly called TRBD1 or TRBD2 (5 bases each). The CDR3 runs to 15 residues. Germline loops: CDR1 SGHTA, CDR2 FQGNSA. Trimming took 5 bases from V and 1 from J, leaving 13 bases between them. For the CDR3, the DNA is TGTGCCAGCAGCCCTGGGACCTCCCGCACAGATACGCAGTATTTT. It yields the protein CASSPGTSRTDTQYF.

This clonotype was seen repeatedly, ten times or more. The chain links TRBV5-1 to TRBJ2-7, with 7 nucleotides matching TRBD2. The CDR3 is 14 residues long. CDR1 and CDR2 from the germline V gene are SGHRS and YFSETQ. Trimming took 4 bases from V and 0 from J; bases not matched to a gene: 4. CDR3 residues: CASSPAGSSYEQYV. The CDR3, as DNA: TGCGCCAGCAGCCCAGCGGGGAGCTCCTACGAGCAGTACGTC.